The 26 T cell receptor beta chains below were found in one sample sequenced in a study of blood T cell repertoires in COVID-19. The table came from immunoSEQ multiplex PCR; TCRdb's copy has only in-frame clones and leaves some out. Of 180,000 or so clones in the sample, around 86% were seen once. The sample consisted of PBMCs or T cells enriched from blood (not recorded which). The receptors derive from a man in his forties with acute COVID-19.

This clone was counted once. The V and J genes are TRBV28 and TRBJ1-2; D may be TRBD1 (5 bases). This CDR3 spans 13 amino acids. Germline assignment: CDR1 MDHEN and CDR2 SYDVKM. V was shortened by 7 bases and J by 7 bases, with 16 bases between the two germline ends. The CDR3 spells CASTLAGGSGYTF. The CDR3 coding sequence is TGTGCCAGCACCCTAGCGGGGGGTTCTGGCTACACCTTC.

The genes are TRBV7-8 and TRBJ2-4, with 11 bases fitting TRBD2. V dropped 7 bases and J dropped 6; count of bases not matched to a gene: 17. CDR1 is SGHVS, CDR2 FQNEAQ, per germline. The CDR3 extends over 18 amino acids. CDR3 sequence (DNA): TGTGCCAGCACCCGGGACGGACTAGCGGGTGTCGCGGGAAACATTCAGTACTTC. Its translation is CASTRDGLAGVAGNIQYF.

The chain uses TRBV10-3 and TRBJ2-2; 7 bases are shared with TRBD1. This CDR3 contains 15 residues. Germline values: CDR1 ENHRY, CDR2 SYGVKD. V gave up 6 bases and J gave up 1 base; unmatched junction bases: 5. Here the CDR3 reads CAIRNRGLNTGELFF. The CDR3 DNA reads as TGTGCCATCAGAAACAGGGGATTGAACACCGGGGAGCTGTTTTTT.

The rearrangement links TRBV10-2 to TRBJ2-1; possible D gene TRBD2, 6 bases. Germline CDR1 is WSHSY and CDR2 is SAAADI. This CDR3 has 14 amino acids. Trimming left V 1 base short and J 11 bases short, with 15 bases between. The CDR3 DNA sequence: TGCGCCAGCAGTGAGTACGGGAGAGCGGGTCAGCAGTTCTTC. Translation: CASSEYGRAGQQFF.

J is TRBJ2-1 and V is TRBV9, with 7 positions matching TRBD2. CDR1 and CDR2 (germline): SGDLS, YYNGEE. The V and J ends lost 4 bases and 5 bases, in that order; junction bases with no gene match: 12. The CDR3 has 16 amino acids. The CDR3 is CASSSLLGRADNEQFF. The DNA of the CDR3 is TGTGCCAGCAGCTCCCTCCTGGGGAGGGCGGACAATGAGCAGTTCTTC. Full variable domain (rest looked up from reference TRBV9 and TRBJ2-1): DSGVTQTPKHLITATGQRVTLRCSPRSGDLSVYWYQQSLDQGLQFLIQYYNGEERAKGNILERFSAQQFPDLHSELNLSSLELGDSALYFCASSSLLGRADNEQFFGPGTRLTVL.

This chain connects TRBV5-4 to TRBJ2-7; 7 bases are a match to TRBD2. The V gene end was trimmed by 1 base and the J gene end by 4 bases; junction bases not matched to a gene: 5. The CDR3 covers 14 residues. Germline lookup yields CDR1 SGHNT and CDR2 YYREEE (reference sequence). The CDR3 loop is CASSLRAGEYEQYF. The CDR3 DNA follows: TGTGCCAGCAGCTTGCGGGCGGGAGAATACGAGCAGTACTTC.

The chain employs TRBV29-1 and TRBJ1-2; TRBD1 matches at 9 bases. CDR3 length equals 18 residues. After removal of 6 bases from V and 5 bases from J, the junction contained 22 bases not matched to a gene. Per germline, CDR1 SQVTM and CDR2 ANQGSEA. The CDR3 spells CSVDAGAGQGFLGYGYTF. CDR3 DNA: TGCAGCGTAGATGCCGGGGCGGGACAGGGTTTCTTAGGGTATGGCTACACCTTC.

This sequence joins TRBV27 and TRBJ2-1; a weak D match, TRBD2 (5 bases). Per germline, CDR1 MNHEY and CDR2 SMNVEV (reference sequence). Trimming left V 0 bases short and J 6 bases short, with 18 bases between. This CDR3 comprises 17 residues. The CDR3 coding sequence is TGTGCCAGCAGTTTATCTCGAAGATGGACTCGCCGCAATGAGCAGTTCTTC. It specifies CASSLSRRWTRRNEQFF.

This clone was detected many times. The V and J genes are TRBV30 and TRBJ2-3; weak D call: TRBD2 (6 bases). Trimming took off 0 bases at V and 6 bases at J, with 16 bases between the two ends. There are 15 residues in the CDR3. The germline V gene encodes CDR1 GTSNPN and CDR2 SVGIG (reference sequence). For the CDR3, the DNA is TGTGCCTGGAGTGTACCCGCGGGAATCAAGGATACGCAGTATTTT. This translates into CAWSVPAGIKDTQYF. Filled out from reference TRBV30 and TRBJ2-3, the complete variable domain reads SQTIHQWPATLVQPVGSPLSLECTVEGTSNPNLYWYRQAAGRGLQLLFYSVGIGQISSEVPQNLSASRPQDRQFILSSKKLLLSDSGFYLCAWSVPAGIKDTQYFGPGTRLTVL.

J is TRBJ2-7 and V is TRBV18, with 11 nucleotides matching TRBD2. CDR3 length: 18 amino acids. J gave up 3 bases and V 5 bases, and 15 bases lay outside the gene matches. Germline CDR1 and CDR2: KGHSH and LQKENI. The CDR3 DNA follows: TGTGCCAGCTCAGTTGCCCCTTTAGCGGGAGGGCGGGTCTACGAGCAGTACTTC. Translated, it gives CASSVAPLAGGRVYEQYF.

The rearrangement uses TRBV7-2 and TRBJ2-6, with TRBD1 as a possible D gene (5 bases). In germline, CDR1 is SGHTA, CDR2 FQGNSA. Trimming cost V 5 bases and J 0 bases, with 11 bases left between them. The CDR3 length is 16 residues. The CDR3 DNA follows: TGTGCCAGCAGCCCGCGACAGCTCTCTGGGGCCAACGTCCTGACTTTC. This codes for CASSPRQLSGANVLTF.

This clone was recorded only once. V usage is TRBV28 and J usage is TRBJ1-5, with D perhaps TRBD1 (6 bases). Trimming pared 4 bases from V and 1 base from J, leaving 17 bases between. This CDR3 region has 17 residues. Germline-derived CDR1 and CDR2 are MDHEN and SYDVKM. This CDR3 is CASSSPPQGRSNQPQHF. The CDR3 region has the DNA TGTGCCAGCAGTTCCCCCCCTCAGGGGAGAAGCAATCAGCCCCAGCATTTT. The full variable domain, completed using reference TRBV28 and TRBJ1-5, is DVKVTQSSRYLVKRTGEKVFLECVQDMDHENMFWYRQDPGLGLRLIYFSYDVKMKEKGDIPEGYSVSREKKERFSLILESASTNQTSMYLCASSSPPQGRSNQPQHFGDGTRLSIL.

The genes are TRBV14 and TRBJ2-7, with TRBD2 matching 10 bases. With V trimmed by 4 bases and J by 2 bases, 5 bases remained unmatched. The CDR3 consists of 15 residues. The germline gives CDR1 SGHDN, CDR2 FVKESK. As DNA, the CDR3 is TGTGCCAGCAGCCTGGGACTAGCGCCTACCTACGAGCAGTACTTC. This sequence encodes CASSLGLAPTYEQYF. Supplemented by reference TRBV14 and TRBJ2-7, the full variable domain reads EAGVTQFPSHSVIEKGQTVTLRCDPISGHDNLYWYRRVMGKEIKFLLHFVKESKQDESGMPNNRFLAERTGGTYSTLKVQPAELEDSGVYFCASSLGLAPTYEQYFGPGTRLTVT.

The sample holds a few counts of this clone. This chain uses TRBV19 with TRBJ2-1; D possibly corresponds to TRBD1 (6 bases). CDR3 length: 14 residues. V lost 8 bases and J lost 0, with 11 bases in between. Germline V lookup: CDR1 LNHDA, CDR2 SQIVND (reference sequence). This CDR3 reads CASADRSSYNEQFF. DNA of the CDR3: TGTGCCAGTGCCGACAGGAGCTCCTACAATGAGCAGTTCTTC.

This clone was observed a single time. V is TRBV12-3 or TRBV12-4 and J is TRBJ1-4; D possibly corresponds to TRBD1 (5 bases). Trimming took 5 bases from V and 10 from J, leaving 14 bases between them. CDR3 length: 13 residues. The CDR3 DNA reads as TGTGCCAGCAGTGGCGCGGGGGTCGGAAAACTGTTTTTT. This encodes CASSGAGVGKLFF.

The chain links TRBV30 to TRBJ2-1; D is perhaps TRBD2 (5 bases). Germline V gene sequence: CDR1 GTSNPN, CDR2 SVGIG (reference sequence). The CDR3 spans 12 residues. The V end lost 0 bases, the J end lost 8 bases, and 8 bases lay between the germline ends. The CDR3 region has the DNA TGTGCCTGGAGTGTACATAGCGATGAGCAGTTCTTC. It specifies CAWSVHSDEQFF. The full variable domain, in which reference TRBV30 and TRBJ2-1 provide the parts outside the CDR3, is SQTIHQWPATLVQPVGSPLSLECTVEGTSNPNLYWYRQAAGRGLQLLFYSVGIGQISSEVPQNLSASRPQDRQFILSSKKLLLSDSGFYLCAWSVHSDEQFFGPGTRLTVL.

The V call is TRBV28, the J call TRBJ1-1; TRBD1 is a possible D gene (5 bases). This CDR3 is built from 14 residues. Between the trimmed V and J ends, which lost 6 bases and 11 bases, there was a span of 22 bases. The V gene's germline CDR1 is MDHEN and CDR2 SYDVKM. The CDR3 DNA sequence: TGTGCCAGCAGCGCAAGAACGAAGACAGTAGAGGCTTTCTTT. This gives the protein CASSARTKTVEAFF.

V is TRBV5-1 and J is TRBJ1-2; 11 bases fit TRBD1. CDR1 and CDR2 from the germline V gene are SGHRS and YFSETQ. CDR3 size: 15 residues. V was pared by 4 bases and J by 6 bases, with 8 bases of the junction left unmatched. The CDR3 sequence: CASSLRTGGMNGYTF. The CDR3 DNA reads TGCGCCAGCAGCCTTAGGACAGGGGGCATGAATGGCTACACCTTC.

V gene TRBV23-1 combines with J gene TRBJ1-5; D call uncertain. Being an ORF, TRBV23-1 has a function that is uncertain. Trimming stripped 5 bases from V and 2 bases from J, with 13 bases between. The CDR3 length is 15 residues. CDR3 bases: TGCGCCAGCAGTATCGCCCGCGGTGGCAATCAGCCCCAGCATTTT. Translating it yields CASSIARGGNQPQHF.

The CDR3 bases are TGCGCCAGCAGCAGGGAGGGAAGGGAAAAACTGTTTTTT. The encoded protein is CASSREGREKLFF. This chain uses TRBV5-1 with TRBJ1-4; the D is unclear. The length of the CDR3 is 13 residues. CDR1 and CDR2 from the germline V gene are SGHRS and YFSETQ. Between the trimmed V and J ends, which lost 4 bases and 8 bases, there was a span of 12 bases.

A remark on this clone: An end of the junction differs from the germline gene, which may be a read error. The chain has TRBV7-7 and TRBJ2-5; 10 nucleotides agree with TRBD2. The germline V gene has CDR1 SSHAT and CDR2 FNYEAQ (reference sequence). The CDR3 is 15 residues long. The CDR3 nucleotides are TGTGCTAGCAGCTTGGCTAGCGGGGGATTGGGGACCCAGTACTTC. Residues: CASSLASGGLGTQYF. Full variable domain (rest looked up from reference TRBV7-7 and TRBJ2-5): GAGVSQSPRYKVTKRGQDVTLRCDPISSHATLYWYQQALGQGPEFLTYFNYEAQPDKSGLPSDRFSAERPEGSISTLTIQRTEQRDSAMYRCASSLASGGLGTQYFGPGTRLLVL.

This CDR3 reads CASSGGLKPQHF. In DNA form, the CDR3 reads TGTGCCAGCAGCGGCGGCTTGAAGCCCCAGCATTTT. This chain links TRBV28 with TRBJ1-5; D not resolved. Between the trimmed V and J ends, which lost 6 bases and 8 bases, there was a span of 11 bases. Germline CDR1 and CDR2: MDHEN and SYDVKM. This CDR3 has 12 amino acids.

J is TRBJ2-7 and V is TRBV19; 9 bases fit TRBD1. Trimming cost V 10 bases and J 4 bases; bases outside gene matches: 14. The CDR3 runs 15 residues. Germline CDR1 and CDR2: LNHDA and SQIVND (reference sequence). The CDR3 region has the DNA TGTGCCACCAAAAAGGGCCGGGACAGGGTGTACGAGCAGTACTTC. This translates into CATKKGRDRVYEQYF. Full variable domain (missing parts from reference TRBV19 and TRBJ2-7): DGGITQSPKYLFRKEGQNVTLSCEQNLNHDAMYWYRQDPGQGLRLIYYSQIVNDFQKGDIAEGYSVSREKKESFPLTVTSAQKNPTAFYLCATKKGRDRVYEQYFGPGTRLTVT.

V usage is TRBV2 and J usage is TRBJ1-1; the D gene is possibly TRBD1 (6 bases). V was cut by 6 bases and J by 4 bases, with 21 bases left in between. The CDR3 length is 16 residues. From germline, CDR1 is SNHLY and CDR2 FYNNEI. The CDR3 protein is CASSRTEGGGGTEAFF. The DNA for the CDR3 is TGTGCCAGCAGCCGAACTGAGGGGGGGGGCGGCACTGAAGCTTTCTTT. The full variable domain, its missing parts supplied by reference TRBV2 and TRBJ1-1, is EPEVTQTPSHQVTQMGQEVILRCVPISNHLYFYWYRQILGQKVEFLVSFYNNEISEKSEIFDDQFSVERPDGSNFTLKIRSTKLEDSAMYFCASSRTEGGGGTEAFFGQGTRLTVV.

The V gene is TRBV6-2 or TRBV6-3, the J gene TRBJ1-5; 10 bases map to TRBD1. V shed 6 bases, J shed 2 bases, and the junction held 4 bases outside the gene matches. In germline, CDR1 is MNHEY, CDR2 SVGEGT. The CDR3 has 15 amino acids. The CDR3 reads CASSRQGAGNQPQHF. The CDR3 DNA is TGTGCCAGCAGCAGACAGGGGGCGGGCAATCAGCCCCAGCATTTT.

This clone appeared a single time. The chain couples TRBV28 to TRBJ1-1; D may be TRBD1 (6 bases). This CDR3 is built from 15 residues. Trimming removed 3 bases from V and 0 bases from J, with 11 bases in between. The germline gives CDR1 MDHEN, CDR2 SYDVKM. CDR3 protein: CASSFSGDMNTEAFF. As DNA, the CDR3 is TGTGCCAGCAGTTTTTCCGGGGACATGAACACTGAAGCTTTCTTT.